Listed below are T cell receptor beta chains from one sample, sequenced in a study of cytomegalovirus exposure and HLA in healthy donors. TCRdb's copy holds only in-frame clones and misses some; the assay was immunoSEQ multiplex PCR. The table has 180,000 or so clones, about four fifths seen once. Sequenced sample: PBMCs. The receptor set was obtained from a female donor in good health and CMV-seronegative. The CDR3 runs from the conserved cysteine through the conserved F or W. The D gene is left open where the match is weak. Not every row has a clone size; where given, it reads once, few, many or a size class.

J gene | D gene | clone size | V gene | CDR3 protein | CDR3 DNA
TRBJ2-1 | TRBD2 | . | TRBV27 | CASSLRTSGGIYEQFF | TGTGCCAGCAGTCTAAGGACTAGCGGGGGGATATATGAGCAGTTCTTC
TRBJ1-2 | . | . | TRBV5-6 | CASRDGTGLLGYTF | TGTGCCAGCAGGGACGGTACGGGACTGCTTGGCTACACCTTC
TRBJ2-7 | . | . | TRBV12-2 | CASRLRTGPPYEQYF | TGTGCAAGTCGCCTTCGGACAGGTCCGCCCTACGAGCAGTACTTC
TRBJ2-1 | TRBD2 | . | TRBV7-8 | CASSPTGGLAGEQFF | TGTGCCAGCAGCCCCACCGGCGGACTAGCGGGAGAGCAGTTCTTC
TRBJ1-2 | TRBD1 | . | TRBV7-9 | CASANGTGVGYTF | TGTGCCAGCGCTAATGGGACAGGGGTTGGCTACACCTTC
TRBJ1-2 | TRBD1 | . | TRBV9 | CASSAGTGGSHGYTF | TGTGCCAGCAGCGCGGGGACAGGGGGGTCACATGGCTACACCTTC
TRBJ2-7 | TRBD1 | . | TRBV27 | CASSLGQGLYEQYF | TGTGCCAGCAGTTTGGGACAGGGTCTCTACGAGCAGTACTTC
TRBJ2-1 | TRBD2 | . | TRBV10-3 | CAISASGGLGNEQFF | TGTGCCATCAGTGCTAGCGGGGGGCTAGGGAATGAGCAGTTCTTC
TRBJ2-5 | TRBD2 | once | TRBV6-6 | CASRGSSGRRGETQYF | TGTGCCAGCCGGGGATCTAGCGGAAGAAGAGGAGAGACCCAGTACTTC
TRBJ2-1 | . | . | TRBV5-6 | CASTGKSFSYNEQFF | TGTGCCAGCACGGGGAAGAGTTTCTCCTACAATGAGCAGTTCTTC
TRBJ1-1 | . | . | TRBV25-1 | CASRGSGMNTEAFF | TGTGCCAGCAGGGGATCGGGGATGAACACTGAAGCTTTCTTT
TRBJ2-7 | . | . | TRBV18 | CASSPPSIARKNEQYF | TGTGCCAGCTCACCACCGTCAATAGCGAGAAAGAACGAGCAGTACTTC
TRBJ1-4 | . | few | TRBV7-9 | CASSSFNIATNEKLFF | TGTGCCAGCAGCTCCTTCAACATTGCAACTAATGAAAAACTGTTTTTT
TRBJ2-2 | TRBD2 | . | TRBV6-5 | CASIFSGAGGGELFF | TGTGCCAGCATTTTCTCAGGCGCGGGAGGTGGGGAGCTGTTTTTT
TRBJ1-4 | . | few | TRBV19 | CASSIVEKLFF | TGTGCCAGTAGTATCGTTGAAAAACTGTTTTTT